The 24 T cell receptor beta chains presented below share a single source sample, sequenced in a study of cytomegalovirus exposure and HLA in healthy donors. PCR used 60 Vbeta primers and 13 Jbeta primers. Libraries were prepared by immunoSEQ multiplex PCR; TCRdb keeps only in-frame clonotypes and omits some of them. This table holds 150,000 to 200,000 clones, about three quarters found once. Sequenced sample: PBMCs. The receptors were gathered from a man between 18 and 35 years old in good health and CMV-seronegative.

The V gene is TRBV7-2, the J gene TRBJ2-7; TRBD2 matches 7 bases. The CDR3 extends over 16 amino acids. CDR1 SGHTA and CDR2 FQGNSA come from the germline V gene. Trimming cost V 5 bases and J 0 bases; bases outside gene matches: 10. The CDR3: CASSRRVGGDSYEQYF. The CDR3 region has the DNA TGTGCCAGCAGCCGGAGAGTGGGAGGGGACTCCTACGAGCAGTACTTC.

The rearrangement joins TRBV29-1 to TRBJ2-7, with 9 nucleotides matching TRBD1. The germline V gene encodes CDR1 SQVTM and CDR2 ANQGSEA. The J segment lost 6 bases and the V segment lost 3 bases, leaving 12 bases of the junction unmatched. The CDR3 covers 15 residues. The CDR3 here is CSVEGGDREASEQYF. CDR3 bases: TGCAGCGTTGAGGGTGGGGACAGGGAAGCCTCCGAGCAGTACTTC.

CDR3 coding DNA: TGTGCCAGCAGCTTCTCTAGCGGGGGGGCCTACGAGCAGTACTTC. It translates to CASSFSSGGAYEQYF. The chain employs TRBV7-2 and TRBJ2-7, with TRBD2 matching over 12 bases. Germline V gene sequence: CDR1 SGHTA, CDR2 FQGNSA. This CDR3 spans 15 amino acids. With V trimmed by 3 bases and J by 2 bases, 2 bases remained unmatched.

V and J are TRBV4-1 and TRBJ2-7; no clear D gene. In germline, CDR1 is MGHRA, CDR2 YSYEKL. V gave up 4 bases and J gave up 0 bases, with 10 bases separating them. The length of the CDR3 is 14 residues. The CDR3 reads CASSPYSSSYEQYF. The DNA for the CDR3 is TGCGCCAGCAGCCCGTACTCTAGCTCCTACGAGCAGTACTTC.

This chain links TRBV13 with TRBJ2-7; D is perhaps TRBD2 (6 bases). This CDR3 spans 13 amino acids. V was trimmed by 5 bases and J by 1 base, leaving 9 bases between them. Germline assignment: CDR1 PRHDT and CDR2 FYEKMQ (reference sequence). The CDR3 DNA reads as TGTGCCAGCAGCACGGGACTTTCCTACGAGCAGTACTTC. Its translation is CASSTGLSYEQYF.

The V and J genes are TRBV5-4 and TRBJ2-7, with a tentative D call TRBD1 (5 bases). V lost 4 bases, J lost 7 bases, and 18 bases lay in between. The CDR3 consists of 14 residues. CDR1 is SGHNT and CDR2 is YYREEE in the germline V gene (reference sequence). CDR3 region: CASSRIGPNREQYF. The CDR3 nucleotides read TGTGCCAGCAGCCGGATAGGACCAAACAGGGAGCAGTACTTC.

This chain connects TRBV5-6 to TRBJ2-1; 9 nucleotides align to TRBD2. The CDR3 totals 14 residues. Germline CDR1 and CDR2: SGHDT and YYEEEE. J was trimmed by 15 bases and V by 5 bases; bases with no gene match: 15. DNA of the CDR3: TGTGCCAGCAGTAGCGGGAGCTCCTATCCCCCTCCGTTCTTC. Encoded protein: CASSSGSSYPPPFF.

V usage is TRBV14 and J usage is TRBJ1-1; TRBD1 matches 8 bases. The CDR3 is 14 amino acids. V gave up 3 bases and J gave up 4 bases; unmatched junction bases: 4. Germline V gene lookup returns CDR1 SGHDN and CDR2 FVKESK. Here the CDR3 DNA reads TGTGCCAGCAGCCAGGCAGGGGGCGGCACTGAAGCTTTCTTT. Its translation: CASSQAGGGTEAFF.

J is TRBJ2-7 and V is TRBV7-2; 9 positions agree with TRBD1. Germline loops: CDR1 SGHTA, CDR2 FQGNSA. This CDR3 region has 16 residues. Trimming took 3 bases from V and 2 from J; bases not matched to a gene: 8. The CDR3 protein is CASSFLGQGNTYEQYF. CDR3 bases: TGTGCCAGCAGCTTCTTAGGACAGGGGAATACCTACGAGCAGTACTTC. The variable domain in full, with the rest retrieved from reference TRBV7-2 and TRBJ2-7, is GAGVSQSPSNKVTEKGKDVELRCDPISGHTALYWYRQSLGQGLEFLIYFQGNSAPDKSGLPSDRFSAERTGGSVSTLTIQRTQQEDSAVYLCASSFLGQGNTYEQYFGPGTRLTVT.

The chain employs TRBV7-6 and TRBJ1-4, with D unresolved. This CDR3 is 15 amino acids long. The V end was cut by 5 bases, the J end by 4 bases, with 14 bases between. The germline V gene encodes CDR1 SGHVS and CDR2 FNYEAQ. This CDR3 reads CASSVRPAVNEKLFF. The CDR3 nucleotides are TGTGCCAGCAGCGTCCGACCTGCGGTTAATGAAAAACTGTTTTTT.

DNA for the CDR3: TGCGCCAGCAGCCAAGATGCAGGGAGGGGCAATCAGCCCCAGCATTTT. Protein: CASSQDAGRGNQPQHF. The chain combines TRBV4-3 with TRBJ1-5, with D perhaps TRBD1 (5 bases). The V and J ends lost 0 bases and 2 bases respectively, with 11 bases between them. Germline CDR1 reads LGHNA; CDR2 reads YSLEER. The CDR3 totals 16 residues.

The chain combines TRBV19 with TRBJ1-2; 8 nucleotides agree with TRBD1. Germline V gives CDR1 LNHDA, CDR2 SQIVND (reference sequence). The V segment lost 5 bases and the J segment 0 bases; nucleotides outside the gene matches: 11. The CDR3 extends over 17 amino acids. The CDR3 DNA sequence: TGTGCCAGTAGTCCCCGGGACAGGACTTTAGCTAACTATGGCTACACCTTC. It is translated as CASSPRDRTLANYGYTF.

The rearrangement joins TRBV21-1 to TRBJ2-1; no DNA check was done on the table's D call, TRBD2. TRBV21-1 is described as a pseudogene. There are 14 residues in the CDR3. The CDR3 region has the DNA TGTGCCAGCAGTTCGGGTCCCGCCGGGAATGAGCAGTTCTTC. Protein: CASSSGPAGNEQFF.

This clone came up a few times. Here the CDR3 DNA reads TGTGCCAGCGGGGAGGGTGGCGGGAGGGGGCAGTTCTTC. It specifies CASGEGGGRGQFF. The chain carries TRBV6-5 and TRBJ2-1; 9 positions match TRBD2. Germline trimming cut 8 bases from V and 12 bases from J; bases unmatched to any gene: 11. Germline V gene sequence: CDR1 MNHEY, CDR2 SVGAGI. The CDR3 runs 13 residues.

The chain employs TRBV19 and TRBJ2-1, with 10 bases matching TRBD2. Germline V CDR1 and CDR2: LNHDA, SQIVND (reference sequence). The V gene end was trimmed by 6 bases and the J gene end by 8 bases; junction bases not matched to a gene: 7. The CDR3 consists of 14 residues. The CDR3 protein is CASRERGGLDEQFF. The CDR3 DNA reads TGTGCCAGTAGGGAGCGGGGGGGCTTGGATGAGCAGTTCTTC. Together with reference TRBV19 and TRBJ2-1, the CDR3 gives the full variable domain: DGGITQSPKYLFRKEGQNVTLSCEQNLNHDAMYWYRQDPGQGLRLIYYSQIVNDFQKGDIAEGYSVSREKKESFPLTVTSAQKNPTAFYLCASRERGGLDEQFFGPGTRLTVL.

The CDR3 DNA sequence: TGCGCCAGCAGCCGGCGATCGGGAAACCAAGAGACCCAGTACTTC. Protein product: CASSRRSGNQETQYF. This chain links TRBV5-1 with TRBJ2-5; D is perhaps TRBD2 (5 bases). The CDR3 extends over 15 amino acids. V lost 4 bases, J lost 0 bases, and 13 bases lay in between. Germline V gene sequence: CDR1 SGHRS, CDR2 YFSETQ.

This CDR3 is CASRTEINTEAFF. Written as DNA, the CDR3 is TGTGCCAGCAGGACAGAGATCAACACTGAAGCTTTCTTT. V is TRBV6-1 and J is TRBJ1-1; D is perhaps TRBD1 (5 bases). Deletions cut 6 bases from V and 2 bases from J, with 10 bases between. This CDR3 has 13 residues. Per the germline V gene, CDR1 is MNHNS and CDR2 is SASEGT.

This clone was detected only a few times. This rearrangement joins TRBV5-6 to TRBJ2-7; D may be TRBD1 (8 bases). The J call may be incorrect, as the DNA end agrees better with TRBJ2-1. In germline, CDR1 is SGHDT, CDR2 YYEEEE. The CDR3 runs to 15 residues. For the CDR3, the DNA is TGTGCCAGCAGCTTGGTCACAGGGGGGGATGGTGAGCAGTTCTTC. Amino acid sequence: CASSLVTGGDGEQFF.

V gene TRBV7-2 combines with J gene TRBJ1-2, with unresolved D. The CDR3 consists of 14 residues. Germline CDR1 is SGHTA and CDR2 is FQGNSA. V dropped 2 bases and J dropped 3 bases, with 10 bases sitting between them. CDR3: CASSLRQAYYGYTF. The CDR3 coding sequence is TGTGCCAGCAGCTTACGGCAGGCCTACTATGGCTACACCTTC.

V and J are TRBV9 and TRBJ2-7, with 11 bases that match TRBD2. Germline trimming cut 2 bases from V and 3 bases from J; bases unmatched to any gene: 10. Germline V gene data show CDR1 as SGDLS and CDR2 as YYNGEE. The CDR3 has 17 residues. The CDR3 DNA sequence: TGTGCCAGCAGCGTCTCTAGCGGGGGGTGGAATTTCTACGAGCAGTACTTC. Protein sequence: CASSVSSGGWNFYEQYF.

The CDR3: CASSLTREDEKLFF. The DNA of the CDR3 is TGTGCCAGCAGCTTAACCAGGGAGGATGAAAAACTGTTTTTT. V and J are TRBV11-3 and TRBJ1-4, with D maybe TRBD1 (5 bases). V lost 2 bases and J lost 6, with 10 bases in between. This CDR3 has 14 amino acids. Germline V gene lookup returns CDR1 SGHNT and CDR2 YENEEA.

The V gene is TRBV19, the J gene TRBJ2-6, with D hard to call. Trimming stripped 6 bases from V and 1 base from J, with 4 bases between. In germline, CDR1 is LNHDA, CDR2 SQIVND (reference sequence). The CDR3 covers 13 residues. This CDR3 reads CASSLSGANVLTF. The DNA for the CDR3 is TGTGCCAGTAGCCTTTCTGGGGCCAACGTCCTGACTTTC.

This chain uses TRBV13 with TRBJ2-3; 8 nucleotides align to TRBD2. The V and J ends lost 1 base and 4 bases, in that order; junction bases with no gene match: 10. Germline lookup yields CDR1 PRHDT and CDR2 FYEKMQ (reference sequence). The CDR3 has 17 residues. The CDR3 coding sequence is TGTGCCAGCAGCTTAGAGAGGCCTAGCGGGTCCCCAGATACGCAGTATTTT. This translates into CASSLERPSGSPDTQYF.

The chain employs TRBV1 and TRBJ1-2; the D segment call TRBD1 is taken from the table without a DNA check. TRBV1 is termed a pseudogene. The CDR3 sequence is 14 residues long. The CDR3 region is CTSTPGQPNYGYTF. The DNA of the CDR3 is TGCACCAGCACCCCTGGACAGCCCAACTATGGCTACACCTTC.